These 3 T cell receptor beta chains were sequenced from one sample in a study of vaccination and CD4 T cells after COVID-19 (dated 2022 in TCRdb). Their recognized antigens are unknown. This specimen's treatment or condition label, per the study, means: approximately nine-day PBMC culture with coronavirus spike peptide pools or control peptides (ViraFEST assay). To prepare the library, PCR was applied. The data were produced on an Illumina iSeq 100. At the Johns Hopkins FTIC core, DNA from the cultured CD4+ T cells underwent TCR sequencing with the Oncomine TCR Beta short-read assay. TCRdb reworked the public reads: Q25 trimming with fastp, MiXCR clone assembly, productive beta chains retained. Each entry merges the rows of one CDR3 protein and shows their most common DNA and genes. Within this sample are several thousand distinct CDR3 sequences, with about 61% of them counted one time only. 35% to 40% of the sample lies in the top ten.

Material: CD4+ T cells from blood, cultured in vitro. These TCRs come from a human donor who had recovered from COVID-19.

The chain is built from TRBV6-2 or TRBV6-3 and TRBJ2-3; maybe TRBD2 (5 bases). CDR1 is MNHEY and CDR2 is SVGEGT in the germline V gene. The V gene lost 4 bases and the J gene lost 6 bases, with 14 bases spanning the gap. This CDR3 region has 14 residues. The CDR3 DNA reads TGTGCCAGCAGTTTGGCTCGGGGAGTGGATACGCAGTATTTT. This codes for CASSLARGVDTQYF.

The J gene is TRBJ1-2, the V gene TRBV29-1; D ambiguous. CDR1 SQVTM and CDR2 ANQGSEA come from the germline V gene. CDR3 length equals 10 residues. V shed 1 base and J shed 8 bases, with 5 bases lying between them. The CDR3 sequence is CSVEAPGYTF. DNA for the CDR3: TGCAGCGTTGAAGCCCCGGGCTACACCTTC.

The chain has TRBV6-1 and TRBJ2-1; possibly TRBD1 for D (5 bases). Germline-derived CDR1 and CDR2 are MNHNS and SASEGT. With 7 bases removed from V and 6 bases from J, the gap between germline ends came to 13 bases. The CDR3 length is 13 residues. The CDR3 bases are TGTGCCAGCACCGATTCAGGGCGCAATGAGCAGTTCTTC. Protein: CASTDSGRNEQFF.